The following is a T cell receptor (beta chain) sequence with its context. A multiplex PCR was run with 60 Vbeta primers and 13 Jbeta primers. Some clones are missing from TCRdb's copy, which holds only in-frame ones; the method was immunoSEQ multiplex PCR. The sample records some 55,000 clones, about 80% being singletons. This sample was included in a study of cytomegalovirus exposure and HLA in healthy donors. V lost 1 base and J lost 7, with 10 bases in between. Germline CDR1 reads GTSNPN; CDR2 reads SVGIG (reference sequence). The CDR3 totals 13 residues. The TCR sequence derives from a man aged 35 to 55 in good health and CMV-seronegative. What was sequenced was PBMCs. The chain has TRBV30 and TRBJ2-2, with D possibly TRBD1 on 6 matching bases. This CDR3 is CAWSGSGVGELFF. CDR3 DNA: TGTGCCTGGAGTGGGTCAGGGGTCGGGGAGCTGTTTTTT.